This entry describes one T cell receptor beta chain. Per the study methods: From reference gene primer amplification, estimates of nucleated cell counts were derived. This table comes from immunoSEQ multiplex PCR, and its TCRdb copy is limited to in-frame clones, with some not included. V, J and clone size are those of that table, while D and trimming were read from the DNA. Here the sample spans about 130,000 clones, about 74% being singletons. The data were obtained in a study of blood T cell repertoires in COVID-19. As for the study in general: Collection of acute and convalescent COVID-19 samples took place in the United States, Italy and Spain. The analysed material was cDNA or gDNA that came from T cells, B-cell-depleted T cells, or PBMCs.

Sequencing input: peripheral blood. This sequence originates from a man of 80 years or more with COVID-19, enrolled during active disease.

CDR3 in DNA: TGTGCCAGCAGTCCAACTAGCGGGGGCAACAATGAGCAGTTCTTC. Protein product: CASSPTSGGNNEQFF. This chain uses TRBV28 with TRBJ2-1; 11 bases are a match to TRBD2. The CDR3 loop spans 15 amino acids. Trimming at V came to 5 bases and at J to 5 bases, leaving 5 bases not matched to a gene. CDR1 is MDHEN and CDR2 is SYDVKM in the germline V gene.